This is a list of T cell receptor beta chains from one sample in a study of CD8+ T cells in alopecia areata. Repertoires were generated with immunoSEQ multiplex PCR, while TCRdb's copy carries only in-frame clones and drops some. The table shows roughly 99,000 clones, with around 84% occurring only once. The material was CD8+ T cells sorted from blood, obtained at week 24, from a patient treated with tofacitinib. The receptors come from a human donor with alopecia areata. Both conserved end residues are part of each CDR3. A D gene is named only where the DNA matches it firmly.

TRBV6-1	NA	TRBJ2-3	TGTGCCAGCAGTGAGCAAAGTCAGGGCCCAGATACGCAGTATTTT	CASSEQSQGPDTQYF
TRBV6-5	NA	TRBJ2-3	TGTGCCAGCAGTTACGAGGCTGGATCGGGCACAGATACGCAGTATTTT	CASSYEAGSGTDTQYF
TRBV5-4	NA	TRBJ2-2	TGTGCCAGCAGCCAGTTCTGGCCAGCGAACACCGGGGAGCTGTTTTTT	CASSQFWPANTGELFF
TRBV27	TRBD2	TRBJ2-2	TGTGCCAGCCGACTAGCGGGGTCGAACACCGGGGAGCTGTTTTTT	CASRLAGSNTGELFF
TRBV2	NA	TRBJ2-7	TGTGCCAGCAATGCCGCCGAGCAGTACTTC	CASNAAEQYF
TRBV4-1	TRBD2	TRBJ2-5	TGCGCCAGCAGCTCCTTTAGCGGGGGCCCTCAAGAGACCCAGTACTTC	CASSSFSGGPQETQYF
TRBV4-3	TRBD1	TRBJ2-2	TGCGCCAGCAGCCGACAGGGGTCTAGGCGGACCGGGGAGCTGTTTTTT	CASSRQGSRRTGELFF
TRBV10-3	TRBD1	TRBJ2-1	TGTGCCATCAGTGAGTTGGACAGGGCGGGTGAGCAGTTCTTC	CAISELDRAGEQFF
TRBV21-1	NA	TRBJ2-2	TGTGCCAGCAGCAAAGTTCAAAACACCGGGGAGCTGTTTTTT	CASSKVQNTGELFF
TRBV27	NA	TRBJ1-2	TGTGCCAGCAGCCCATCCGTTAGGGGGACCGATGGCTACACCTTC	CASSPSVRGTDGYTF